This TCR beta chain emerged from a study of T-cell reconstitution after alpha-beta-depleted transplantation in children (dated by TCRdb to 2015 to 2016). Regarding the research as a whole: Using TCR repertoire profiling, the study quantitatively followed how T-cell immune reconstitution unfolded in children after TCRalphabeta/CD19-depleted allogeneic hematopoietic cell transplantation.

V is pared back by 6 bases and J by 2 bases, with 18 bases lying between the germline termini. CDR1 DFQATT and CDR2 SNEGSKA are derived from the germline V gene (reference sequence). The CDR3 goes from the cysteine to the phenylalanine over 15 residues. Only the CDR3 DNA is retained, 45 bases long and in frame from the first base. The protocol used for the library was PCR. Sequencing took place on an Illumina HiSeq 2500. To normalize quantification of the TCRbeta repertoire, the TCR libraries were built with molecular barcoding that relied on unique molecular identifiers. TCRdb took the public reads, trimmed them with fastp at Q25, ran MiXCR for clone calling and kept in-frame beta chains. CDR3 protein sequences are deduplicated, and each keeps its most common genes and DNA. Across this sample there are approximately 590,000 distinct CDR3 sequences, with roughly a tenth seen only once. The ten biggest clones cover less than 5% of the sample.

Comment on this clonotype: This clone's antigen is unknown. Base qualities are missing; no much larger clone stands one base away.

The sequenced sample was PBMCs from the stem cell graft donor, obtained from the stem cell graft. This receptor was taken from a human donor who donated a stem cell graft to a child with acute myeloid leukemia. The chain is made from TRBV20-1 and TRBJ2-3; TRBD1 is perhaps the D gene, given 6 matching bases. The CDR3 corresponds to CSAPSEGGFTDTQYF. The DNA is TGCAGTGCCCCCTCGGAAGGGGGTTTCACAGATACGCAGTATTTT.